This T cell receptor beta chain emerged from a study of blood T cell repertoires in COVID-19. Study information: Material from acute and convalescent COVID-19 was sourced from the United States, Italy and Spain. Sources were T cells, B-cell-depleted T cells, or PBMCs; the material itself was cDNA or gDNA.

In the authors' methods: Quantification of nucleated cells was approximated via reference gene primer amplification. Method: immunoSEQ multiplex PCR; TCRdb's copy keeps in-frame clones and lacks some. Clonal size and the V and J genes are those of that table, whereas D and trimming came from the DNA. The table has under 200,000 clones, roughly 85% seen once. Input material: peripheral blood. The source is a man aged 40-50 years with acute or convalescent COVID-19.

CDR3: CAWSNSGLSNEQFF. The CDR3 DNA reads as TGTGCCTGGAGTAATAGCGGGCTCTCCAATGAGCAGTTCTTC. The rearrangement links TRBV30 to TRBJ2-1; 7 bases match TRBD2. The CDR3 loop spans 14 amino acids. Germline V gene sequence: CDR1 GTSNPN, CDR2 SVGIG (reference sequence). Unmatched junction bases numbered 7, after V lost 2 bases and J lost 6 bases.